This T cell receptor (beta chain) comes out of a study of blood T cell repertoires in COVID-19. Looking at the study overall: There were acute and convalescent COVID-19 samples, and they came from the United States, Italy and Spain.

Authors' data handling: Using reference gene primer amplification, nucleated cell counts were estimated. TCRdb's table, derived via immunoSEQ multiplex PCR, lists solely in-frame clones and lacks some. Clonal size and the V and J genes are those of that table, whereas D and trimming came from the DNA. The data contain about 200,000 clones, more than 65% of them singletons. The germline gives CDR1 SGHRS, CDR2 YFSETQ. The CDR3 extends over 17 amino acids. Trimming shortened V by 0 bases and J by 1 base, and 14 bases separated the two germline ends. This rearrangement joins TRBV5-1 to TRBJ2-1; the D gene is possibly TRBD2 (5 bases). Sequencing used peripheral blood. This sequence was found in an elderly woman with acute or convalescent COVID-19. The CDR3 is CASSLAIDYPSYNEQFF. The CDR3, as DNA: TGCGCCAGCAGCTTGGCCATAGACTACCCATCCTACAATGAGCAGTTCTTC.